This T cell receptor (beta chain) was identified in a study of type 1 and type 2 diabetes patients. J gave up 5 bases and V 3 bases, and 4 bases lay outside the gene matches. The CDR3 contains 13 residues. The germline CDR1 and CDR2 sequences are LNHNV and YYDKDF (reference sequence). Each diabetic donor fulfilled classification criteria for either type 1 or type 2. Study results and limitations: Type 2 diabetes and control V and J usage correlated highly, around 0.97.

Amplification started from genomic DNA. A primer set of 30 forward and 13 reverse primers amplified the CDR3. Each CDR3 protein is one row after TCRdb ran MiXCR on the multiplex PCR reads. The table includes 250,000 or so distinct CDR3 sequences, more than 45% detected once. As for this clonotype: The target antigen is unknown. A read error is possible here, since a much larger clone lies one base away.

This chain connects TRBV15 to TRBJ2-7; 7 bases map to TRBD2. The clonotype originates from a man aged 18-30 years with type 2 diabetes. What was sequenced was peripheral blood mononuclear cells (PBMCs). The DNA of the CDR3 is TGTGCCACCAGCAGGATGGCGGGAGACGAGCAGTACTTC. It specifies CATSRMAGDEQYF.